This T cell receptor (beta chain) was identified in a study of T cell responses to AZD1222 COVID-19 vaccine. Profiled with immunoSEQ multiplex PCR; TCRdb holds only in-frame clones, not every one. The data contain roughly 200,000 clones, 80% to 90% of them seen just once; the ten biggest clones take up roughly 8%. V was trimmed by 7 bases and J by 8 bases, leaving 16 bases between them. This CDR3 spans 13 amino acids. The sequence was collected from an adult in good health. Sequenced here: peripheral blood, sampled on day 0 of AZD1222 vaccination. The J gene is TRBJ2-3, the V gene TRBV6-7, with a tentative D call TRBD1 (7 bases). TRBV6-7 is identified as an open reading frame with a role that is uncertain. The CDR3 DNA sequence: TGTGCCAGCAAACTGGAGGGGGCAGGTACGCAGTATTTT. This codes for CASKLEGAGTQYF.